This TCR beta chain was captured by sequencing in a study of blood T cell repertoires in COVID-19. Overall study context: Material from acute and convalescent COVID-19 was sourced from the United States, Italy and Spain. Sources were T cells, B-cell-depleted T cells, or PBMCs; the material itself was cDNA or gDNA.

Trimming removed 4 bases from V and 3 bases from J; junction bases left unmatched: 5. Per the germline V gene, CDR1 is SGHNT and CDR2 is YYREEE (reference sequence). CDR3 length equals 14 residues. In the authors' workflow: Amplification from reference gene primers served as the basis for estimated nucleated cell counts. Assay used: immunoSEQ multiplex PCR; TCRdb lists only in-frame clones, some missing. Clone size and V and J calls were adopted from that table, with D and trimming inferred from the DNA. The data show about 58,000 clones, about 81% seen once. The chain links TRBV5-4 to TRBJ2-7; 9 nucleotides align to TRBD1. The specimen sequenced was peripheral blood. The TCR originated in a man aged 55 to 70 with COVID-19, enrolled during active disease. The CDR3 DNA reads as TGTGCCAGCAGCGCAGAGACAGGGGGCTACGAGCAGTACTTC. Protein: CASSAETGGYEQYF.